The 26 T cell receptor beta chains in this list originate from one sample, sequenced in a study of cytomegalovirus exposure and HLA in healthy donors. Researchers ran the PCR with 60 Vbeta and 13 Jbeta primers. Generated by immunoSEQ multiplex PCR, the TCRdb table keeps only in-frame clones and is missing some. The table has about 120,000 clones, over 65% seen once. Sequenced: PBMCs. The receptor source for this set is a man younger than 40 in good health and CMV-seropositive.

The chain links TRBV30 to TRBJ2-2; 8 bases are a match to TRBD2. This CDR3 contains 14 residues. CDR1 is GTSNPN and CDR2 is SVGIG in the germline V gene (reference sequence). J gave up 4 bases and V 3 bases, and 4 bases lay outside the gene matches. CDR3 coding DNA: TGTGCCTGGAGCCTCGGGACTAGCACCGGGGAGCTGTTTTTT. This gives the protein CAWSLGTSTGELFF.

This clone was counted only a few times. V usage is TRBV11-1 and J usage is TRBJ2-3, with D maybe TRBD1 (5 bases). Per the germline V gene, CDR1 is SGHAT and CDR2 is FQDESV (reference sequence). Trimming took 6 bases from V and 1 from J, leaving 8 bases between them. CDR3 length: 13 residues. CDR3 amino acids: CASREGGTDTQYF. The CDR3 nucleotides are TGTGCCAGCAGAGAAGGGGGCACAGATACGCAGTATTTT.

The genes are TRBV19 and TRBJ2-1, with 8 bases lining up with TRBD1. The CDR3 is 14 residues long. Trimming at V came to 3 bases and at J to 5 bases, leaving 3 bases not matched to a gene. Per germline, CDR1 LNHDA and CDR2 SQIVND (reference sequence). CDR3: CASSMWTGHNEQFF. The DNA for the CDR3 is TGTGCCAGTAGTATGTGGACAGGGCACAATGAGCAGTTCTTC.

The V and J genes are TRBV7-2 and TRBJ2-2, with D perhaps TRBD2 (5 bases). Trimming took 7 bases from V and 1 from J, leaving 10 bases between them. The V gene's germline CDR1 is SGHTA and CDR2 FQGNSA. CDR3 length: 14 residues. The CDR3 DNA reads TGTGCCAGCACCGAGGGTGGGAACACCGGGGAGCTGTTTTTT. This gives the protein CASTEGGNTGELFF.

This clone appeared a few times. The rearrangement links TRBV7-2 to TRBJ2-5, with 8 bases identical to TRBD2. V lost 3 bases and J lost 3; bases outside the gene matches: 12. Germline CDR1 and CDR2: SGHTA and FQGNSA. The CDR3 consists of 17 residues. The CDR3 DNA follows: TGTGCCAGCAGCTTCGGGTACGGGGGGGCACATGAAGAGACCCAGTACTTC. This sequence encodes CASSFGYGGAHEETQYF.

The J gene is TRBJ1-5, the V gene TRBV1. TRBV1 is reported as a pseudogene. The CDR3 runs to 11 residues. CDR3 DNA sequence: TGCACCAGCCACCGGGGGGGGCCCCAGCATTTT. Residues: CTSHRGGPQHF.

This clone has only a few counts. The DNA of the CDR3 is TGTGCCAGCTCACCGGGCGTCAACACTGAAGCTTTCTTT. Amino acid sequence: CASSPGVNTEAFF. The gene calls are TRBV18 and TRBJ1-1; D call uncertain. The CDR3 runs 13 residues. The germline V gene has CDR1 KGHSH and CDR2 LQKENI. V dropped 3 bases and J dropped 2 bases, with 7 bases sitting between them. Variable domain in full (rest from reference TRBV18 and TRBJ1-1): NAGVMQNPRHLVRRRGQEARLRCSPMKGHSHVYWYRQLPEEGLKFMVYLQKENIIDESGMPKERFSAEFPKEGPSILRIQQVVRGDSAAYFCASSPGVNTEAFFGQGTRLTVV.

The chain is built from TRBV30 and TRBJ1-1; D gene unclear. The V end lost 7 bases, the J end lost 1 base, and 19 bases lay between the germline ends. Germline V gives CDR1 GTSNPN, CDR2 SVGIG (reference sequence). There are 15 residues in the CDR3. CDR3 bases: TGTGCCTCCCTGATCCTGGGCCTCAGGAACACTGAAGCTTTCTTT. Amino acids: CASLILGLRNTEAFF.

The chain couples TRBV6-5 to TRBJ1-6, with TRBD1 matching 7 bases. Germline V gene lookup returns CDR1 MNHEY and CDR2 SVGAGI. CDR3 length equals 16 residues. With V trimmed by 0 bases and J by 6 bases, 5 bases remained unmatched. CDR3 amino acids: CASSYSRGQSNSPLHF. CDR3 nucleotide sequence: TGTGCCAGCAGTTACTCGAGGGGACAGAGTAATTCACCCCTCCACTTT.

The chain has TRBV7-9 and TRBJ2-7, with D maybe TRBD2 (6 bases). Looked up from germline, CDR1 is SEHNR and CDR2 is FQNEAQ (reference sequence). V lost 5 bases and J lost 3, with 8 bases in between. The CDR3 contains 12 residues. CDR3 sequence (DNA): TGTGCCAGCAGCGCGGGACGCTACGAGCAGTACTTC. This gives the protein CASSAGRYEQYF. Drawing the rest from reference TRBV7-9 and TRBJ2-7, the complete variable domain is DTGVSQNPRHKITKRGQNVTFRCDPISEHNRLYWYRQTLGQGPEFLTYFQNEAQLEKSRLLSDRFSAERPKGSFSTLEIQRTEQGDSAMYLCASSAGRYEQYFGPGTRLTVT.

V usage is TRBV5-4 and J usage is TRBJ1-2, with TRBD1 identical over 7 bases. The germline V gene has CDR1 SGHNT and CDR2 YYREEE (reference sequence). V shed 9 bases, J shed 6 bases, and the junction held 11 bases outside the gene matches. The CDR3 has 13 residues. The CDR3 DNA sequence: TGTGCCACGACAGGGACAGAGATAGATGGCTACACCTTC. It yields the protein CATTGTEIDGYTF.

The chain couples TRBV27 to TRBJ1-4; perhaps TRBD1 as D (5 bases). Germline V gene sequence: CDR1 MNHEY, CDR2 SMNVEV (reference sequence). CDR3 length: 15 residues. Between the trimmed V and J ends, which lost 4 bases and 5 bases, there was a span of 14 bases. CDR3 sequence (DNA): TGTGCCAGCAGTTCTCCCGACTGGGGCAATGAAAAACTGTTTTTT. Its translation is CASSSPDWGNEKLFF.

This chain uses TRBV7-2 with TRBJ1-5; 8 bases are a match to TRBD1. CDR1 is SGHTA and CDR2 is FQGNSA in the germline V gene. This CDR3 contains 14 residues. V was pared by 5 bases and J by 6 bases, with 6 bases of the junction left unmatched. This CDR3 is CASSVDREAQPQHF. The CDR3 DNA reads TGTGCCAGCAGCGTGGACAGGGAGGCTCAGCCCCAGCATTTT. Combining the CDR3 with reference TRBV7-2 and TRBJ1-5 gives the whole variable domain GAGVSQSPSNKVTEKGKDVELRCDPISGHTALYWYRQSLGQGLEFLIYFQGNSAPDKSGLPSDRFSAERTGGSVSTLTIQRTQQEDSAVYLCASSVDREAQPQHFGDGTRLSIL.

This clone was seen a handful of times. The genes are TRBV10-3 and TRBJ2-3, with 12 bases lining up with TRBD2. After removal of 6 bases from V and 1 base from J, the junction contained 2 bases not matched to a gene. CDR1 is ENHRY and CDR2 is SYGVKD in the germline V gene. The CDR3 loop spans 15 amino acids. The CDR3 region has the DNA TGTGCCATCAGGGGGACTAGCGGGCGCACAGATACGCAGTATTTT. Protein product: CAIRGTSGRTDTQYF.

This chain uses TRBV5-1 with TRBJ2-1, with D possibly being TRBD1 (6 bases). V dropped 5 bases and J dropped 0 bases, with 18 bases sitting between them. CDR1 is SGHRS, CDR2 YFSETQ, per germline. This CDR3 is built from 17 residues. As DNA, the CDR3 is TGCGCCAGCAGTTTAACGACAGGTCAAAGCTCCTACAATGAGCAGTTCTTC. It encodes CASSLTTGQSSYNEQFF.

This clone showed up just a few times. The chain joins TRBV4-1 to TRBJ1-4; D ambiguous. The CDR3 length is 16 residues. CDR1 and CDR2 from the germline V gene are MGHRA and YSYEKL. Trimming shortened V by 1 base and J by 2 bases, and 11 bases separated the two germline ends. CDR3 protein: CASSQVGSGTNEKLFF. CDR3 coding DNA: TGCGCCAGCAGCCAAGTGGGGAGTGGGACTAATGAAAAACTGTTTTTT.

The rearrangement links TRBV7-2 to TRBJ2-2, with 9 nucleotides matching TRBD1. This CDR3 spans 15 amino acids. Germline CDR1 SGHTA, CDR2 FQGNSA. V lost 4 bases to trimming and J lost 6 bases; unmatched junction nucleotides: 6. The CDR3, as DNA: TGTGCCAGCAGCTCGGGACAGGGTGACGCCGGGGAGCTGTTTTTT. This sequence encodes CASSSGQGDAGELFF.

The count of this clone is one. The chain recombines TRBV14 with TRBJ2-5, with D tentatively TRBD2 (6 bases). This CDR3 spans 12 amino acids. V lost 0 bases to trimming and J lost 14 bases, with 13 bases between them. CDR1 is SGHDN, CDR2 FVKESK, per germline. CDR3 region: CASSQDREPLYF. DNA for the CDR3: TGTGCCAGCAGCCAAGATCGGGAGCCGCTCTACTTC.

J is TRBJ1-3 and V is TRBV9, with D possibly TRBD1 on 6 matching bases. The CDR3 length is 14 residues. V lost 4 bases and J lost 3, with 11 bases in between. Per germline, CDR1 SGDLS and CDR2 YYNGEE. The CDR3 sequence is CASSLQGFGNTIYF. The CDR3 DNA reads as TGTGCCAGCAGCCTACAGGGATTTGGAAACACCATATATTTT. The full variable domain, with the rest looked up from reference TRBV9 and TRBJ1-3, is DSGVTQTPKHLITATGQRVTLRCSPRSGDLSVYWYQQSLDQGLQFLIQYYNGEERAKGNILERFSAQQFPDLHSELNLSSLELGDSALYFCASSLQGFGNTIYFGEGSWLTVV.

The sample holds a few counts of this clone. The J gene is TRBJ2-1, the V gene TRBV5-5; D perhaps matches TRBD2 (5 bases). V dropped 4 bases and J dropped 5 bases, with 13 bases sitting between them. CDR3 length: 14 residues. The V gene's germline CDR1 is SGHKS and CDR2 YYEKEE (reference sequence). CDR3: CASSGRGFDNEQFF. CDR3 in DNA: TGTGCCAGCAGCGGGAGAGGGTTCGACAATGAGCAGTTCTTC.

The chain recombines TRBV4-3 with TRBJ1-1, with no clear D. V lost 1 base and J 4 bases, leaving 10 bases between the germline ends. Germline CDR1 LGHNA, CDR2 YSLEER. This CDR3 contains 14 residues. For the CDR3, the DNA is TGCGCCAGCAGCCAAGTAGAGGGCGTCACTGAAGCTTTCTTT. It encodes CASSQVEGVTEAFF.

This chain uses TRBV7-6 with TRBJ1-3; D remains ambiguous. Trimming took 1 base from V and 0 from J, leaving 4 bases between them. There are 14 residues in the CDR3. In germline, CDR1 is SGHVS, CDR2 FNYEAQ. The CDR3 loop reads CASSLEHSGNTIYF. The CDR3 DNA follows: TGTGCCAGCAGCTTAGAACACTCTGGAAACACCATATATTTT.

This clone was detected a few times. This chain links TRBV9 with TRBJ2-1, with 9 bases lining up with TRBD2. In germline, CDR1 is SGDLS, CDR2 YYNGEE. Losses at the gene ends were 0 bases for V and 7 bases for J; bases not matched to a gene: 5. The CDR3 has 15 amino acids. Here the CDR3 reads CASSVVASGANEQFF. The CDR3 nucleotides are TGTGCCAGCAGCGTAGTGGCTAGCGGGGCGAATGAGCAGTTCTTC.

CDR3: CASSLTAGNPLSGYTF. CDR3 coding DNA: TGTGCCAGCAGCTTAACGGCAGGCAACCCTCTCAGCGGCTACACCTTC. This chain uses TRBV7-3 with TRBJ1-2; D is ambiguous. Between the trimmed V and J ends, which lost 0 bases and 8 bases, there was a span of 19 bases. Germline loops: CDR1 SGHTA, CDR2 FQGTGA. This CDR3 spans 16 amino acids.

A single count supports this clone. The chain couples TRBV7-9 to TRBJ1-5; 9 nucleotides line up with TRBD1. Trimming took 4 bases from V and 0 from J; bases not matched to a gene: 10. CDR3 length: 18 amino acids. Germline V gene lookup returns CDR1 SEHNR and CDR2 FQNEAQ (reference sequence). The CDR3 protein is CASSSPGQGLYSNQPQHF. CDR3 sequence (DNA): TGTGCCAGCAGCTCCCCGGGACAGGGACTCTATAGCAATCAGCCCCAGCATTTT. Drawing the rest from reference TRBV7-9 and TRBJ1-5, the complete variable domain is DTGVSQNPRHKITKRGQNVTFRCDPISEHNRLYWYRQTLGQGPEFLTYFQNEAQLEKSRLLSDRFSAERPKGSFSTLEIQRTEQGDSAMYLCASSSPGQGLYSNQPQHFGDGTRLSIL.

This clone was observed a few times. In DNA form, the CDR3 reads TGTGCCAGCAGACACCCTAGCGGGGGGGAATATGCGCAGTATTTT. This codes for CASRHPSGGEYAQYF. V and J are TRBV6-5 and TRBJ2-3; 12 bases are shared with TRBD2. The J segment lost 10 bases and the V segment lost 6 bases, leaving 11 bases of the junction unmatched. The CDR3 consists of 15 residues. Germline CDR1 MNHEY, CDR2 SVGAGI.